This TCR beta chain comes out of a study of early T cells in non-severe SARS-CoV-2 infection. There are many counts of this clonotype. In TCRdb, the 5' RACE reads were re-called with MiXCR into one record per CDR3 protein. The top ten hold about 6.3% of the sample, which has 30,000 to 35,000 distinct CDR3 sequences, around 4.3% seen once. There are 15 residues in the CDR3. CDR1 MNHEY and CDR2 SVGEGT come from the germline V gene. The V gene end was trimmed by 4 bases and the J gene end by 7 bases; junction bases not matched to a gene: 11. Input material: whole blood. The chain recombines TRBV6-2 or TRBV6-3 with TRBJ1-1, with 8 nucleotides matching TRBD1. This TCR was recovered from an adult who was a healthcare worker with PCR-confirmed SARS-CoV-2 infection or an uninfected control (not recorded which). The CDR3 bases are TGTGCCAGCAGTTTCGTCCTTACAGGGGGTATTGAAGCTTTCTTT. Its translation: CASSFVLTGGIEAFF.